The 27 T cell receptor beta chains in this list originate from one sample, sequenced in a study of shared clonotypes between healthy human individuals. The method was immunoSEQ multiplex PCR; TCRdb's version includes in-frame clones alone and lacks a portion of them. The repertoire holds some 1 million clones, with around four fifths as singletons. What was sequenced was memory CD4+ T cells sorted from blood. Sample subset: CD45RA-negative fraction. These receptors all come from a young man in good health.

The chain carries TRBV5-4 and TRBJ1-1, with 8 bases lining up with TRBD1. The CDR3 has 15 residues. Germline V gives CDR1 SGHNT, CDR2 YYREEE (reference sequence). J was trimmed by 5 bases and V by 7 bases; bases with no gene match: 13. CDR3 residues: CASERSGGARTEAFF. CDR3 in DNA: TGTGCCAGCGAAAGGTCAGGGGGCGCGAGAACTGAAGCTTTCTTT.

The rearrangement joins TRBV7-2 to TRBJ2-5; a weak D match, TRBD1 (6 bases). This CDR3 has 14 residues. V gave up 0 bases and J gave up 7 bases, with 12 bases separating them. Germline V gene lookup returns CDR1 SGHTA and CDR2 FQGNSA. The CDR3, as DNA: TGTGCCAGCAGCTTAGCGGGGGCATTCGGGACCCAGTACTTC. Translation gives CASSLAGAFGTQYF.

The DNA of the CDR3 is TGCGCCAGCAGTGATTCCGGGACAGGGAACAATGAGCAGTTCTTC. Its translation: CASSDSGTGNNEQFF. The genes are TRBV10-1 and TRBJ2-1; 9 nucleotides agree with TRBD1. Per germline, CDR1 WNHNN and CDR2 SYGVQD (reference sequence). The CDR3 runs to 15 residues. Trimming removed 3 bases from V and 5 bases from J; junction bases left unmatched: 5.

This rearrangement joins TRBV19 to TRBJ1-4; D is unresolved. CDR3 length: 13 residues. Looked up from germline, CDR1 is LNHDA and CDR2 is SQIVND (reference sequence). With 7 bases removed from V and 6 bases from J, the gap between germline ends came to 12 bases. CDR3 coding DNA: TGTGCCAGTATGGGGTTATGGGATGAAAAACTGTTTTTT. Its protein is CASMGLWDEKLFF. Filled out from reference TRBV19 and TRBJ1-4, the complete variable domain reads DGGITQSPKYLFRKEGQNVTLSCEQNLNHDAMYWYRQDPGQGLRLIYYSQIVNDFQKGDIAEGYSVSREKKESFPLTVTSAQKNPTAFYLCASMGLWDEKLFFGSGTQLSVL.

V usage is TRBV5-8 and J usage is TRBJ2-7; 9 bases line up with TRBD1. J lost 5 bases, V lost 0 bases, and 9 bases had no gene match. Germline assignment: CDR1 SGHTS and CDR2 YDEGEE. This CDR3 has 16 amino acids. Here the CDR3 reads CASSLGGQGFSNEQYF. CDR3 bases: TGTGCCAGCAGCTTGGGGGGACAGGGCTTTTCCAACGAGCAGTACTTC.

This chain connects TRBV7-2 to TRBJ2-7; no definite D call. The CDR3 loop spans 13 amino acids. In germline, CDR1 is SGHTA, CDR2 FQGNSA. V shed 7 bases and J shed 4 bases, with 14 bases lying between them. The CDR3 DNA sequence: TGTGCCAGCACCTCTAAAACGGAGTACGAGCAGTACTTC. Encoded protein: CASTSKTEYEQYF. Full variable domain (outside the CDR3, taken from reference TRBV7-2 and TRBJ2-7): GAGVSQSPSNKVTEKGKDVELRCDPISGHTALYWYRQSLGQGLEFLIYFQGNSAPDKSGLPSDRFSAERTGGSVSTLTIQRTQQEDSAVYLCASTSKTEYEQYFGPGTRLTVT.

This chain connects TRBV19 to TRBJ2-1; 8 positions match TRBD2. Trimming at V came to 3 bases and at J to 4 bases, leaving 5 bases not matched to a gene. CDR1 is LNHDA and CDR2 is SQIVND in the germline V gene (reference sequence). The CDR3 is made up of 15 amino acids. Here the CDR3 reads CASSMGLAGYNEQFF. CDR3 DNA sequence: TGTGCCAGTAGTATGGGGCTAGCGGGTTACAATGAGCAGTTCTTC. The full variable domain, rest sourced from reference TRBV19 and TRBJ2-1, is DGGITQSPKYLFRKEGQNVTLSCEQNLNHDAMYWYRQDPGQGLRLIYYSQIVNDFQKGDIAEGYSVSREKKESFPLTVTSAQKNPTAFYLCASSMGLAGYNEQFFGPGTRLTVL.

J is TRBJ2-3 and V is TRBV7-6; a possible D gene is TRBD2 (5 bases). CDR1 and CDR2 from the germline V gene are SGHVS and FNYEAQ. This CDR3 has 18 amino acids. Trimming left V 0 bases short and J 1 base short, with 17 bases between. The chain's CDR3 is CASSLAQSGRFGTDTQYF. In DNA, the CDR3 is TGTGCCAGCAGCTTAGCCCAAAGTGGGAGATTTGGCACAGATACGCAGTATTTT.

This rearrangement joins TRBV7-6 to TRBJ2-2, with 7 bases lining up with TRBD1. The V gene's germline CDR1 is SGHVS and CDR2 FNYEAQ. V trimming: 4 bases; J trimming: 5 bases; junction bases outside the gene matches: 4. This CDR3 contains 14 residues. The CDR3, as DNA: TGTGCCAGCAGCTGGGGACAGAGTACCGGGGAGCTGTTTTTT. Its translation is CASSWGQSTGELFF. Complete variable domain (other parts from reference TRBV7-6 and TRBJ2-2): GAGVSQSPRYKVTKRGQDVALRCDPISGHVSLYWYRQALGQGPEFLTYFNYEAQQDKSGLPNDRFSAERPEGSISTLTIQRTEQRDSAMYRCASSWGQSTGELFFGEGSRLTVL.

This rearrangement joins TRBV10-3 to TRBJ1-6; tentative D call: TRBD1 (5 bases). CDR3 size: 14 residues. Trimming removed 0 bases at V and 8 bases at J, with 8 bases between. The germline gives CDR1 ENHRY, CDR2 SYGVKD. The CDR3 region is CAISESGGDSPLHF. CDR3 coding DNA: TGTGCCATCAGTGAGTCAGGAGGGGATTCACCCCTCCACTTT.

The chain combines TRBV5-1 with TRBJ1-5; D is ambiguous. The CDR3 is 14 amino acids. The V gene lost 0 bases and the J gene lost 4 bases, with 8 bases spanning the gap. In germline, CDR1 is SGHRS, CDR2 YFSETQ. For the CDR3, the DNA is TGCGCCAGCAGCTTGGACGGTAATAATCAGCCCCAGCATTTT. Amino acid sequence: CASSLDGNNQPQHF.

The chain employs TRBV27 and TRBJ1-1; no definite D call. Trimming removed 7 bases from V and 1 base from J, with 22 bases in between. The germline V gene encodes CDR1 MNHEY and CDR2 SMNVEV (reference sequence). CDR3 length equals 17 residues. Here the CDR3 DNA reads TGTGCCAGCACCCCCGCCGTTAGTTTGGGCTCGAACACTGAAGCTTTCTTT. Its translation is CASTPAVSLGSNTEAFF.

This clone was seen ten or more times. V usage is TRBV9 and J usage is TRBJ2-1, with 9 bases fitting TRBD2. From germline, CDR1 is SGDLS and CDR2 YYNGEE. This CDR3 spans 16 amino acids. Germline trimming cut 3 bases from V and 6 bases from J; bases unmatched to any gene: 10. This CDR3 is CASSAPGTSYINEQFF. CDR3 sequence (DNA): TGTGCCAGCAGCGCTCCCGGGACTAGCTACATCAATGAGCAGTTCTTC.

The rearrangement links TRBV19 to TRBJ2-3; D gene unclear. V was pared by 1 base and J by 1 base, with 9 bases between. This CDR3 has 15 amino acids. Germline V gene sequence: CDR1 LNHDA, CDR2 SQIVND (reference sequence). In DNA, the CDR3 is TGTGCCAGTAGTATAGGGATAGCAGGCACAGATACGCAGTATTTT. Its protein is CASSIGIAGTDTQYF.

The chain has TRBV5-1 and TRBJ1-4; D unresolved. CDR1 and CDR2 (germline): SGHRS, YFSETQ. With 2 bases removed from V and 6 bases from J, the gap between germline ends came to 11 bases. The CDR3 consists of 14 residues. The CDR3 loop is CASSLPSPDEKLFF. CDR3 bases: TGCGCCAGCAGCTTACCCAGTCCAGATGAAAAACTGTTTTTT.

The chain has TRBV12-5 and TRBJ2-3; D uncertain. This CDR3 comprises 12 residues. Trimming removed 1 base from V and 9 bases from J, with 8 bases in between. Germline CDR1 and CDR2: LGHNT and FRNRAP. The CDR3 loop reads CASGLGTPTQYF. CDR3 bases: TGTGCTAGTGGTTTGGGAACCCCAACGCAGTATTTT.

This clone was detected many times. The chain recombines TRBV7-2 with TRBJ2-3; TRBD1 is a possible D gene (6 bases). The V gene lost 2 bases and the J gene lost 7 bases, with 10 bases spanning the gap. CDR1 is SGHTA and CDR2 is FQGNSA in the germline V gene. This CDR3 comprises 13 residues. CDR3 DNA sequence: TGTGCCAGCAGCTTAAACAGGGTAAATACGCAGTATTTT. Protein: CASSLNRVNTQYF.

This chain connects TRBV6-1 to TRBJ1-1, with D perhaps TRBD1 (5 bases). The CDR3 runs 12 residues. V lost 6 bases, J lost 6 bases, and 11 bases lay in between. Germline V gene lookup returns CDR1 MNHNS and CDR2 SASEGT. The CDR3 protein is CASRGDRAEAFF. The DNA of the CDR3 is TGTGCCAGCAGAGGAGACAGAGCTGAAGCTTTCTTT.

This clone was detected a few times. The chain is built from TRBV5-1 and TRBJ1-6, with D maybe TRBD1 (6 bases). Germline V gene data show CDR1 as SGHRS and CDR2 as YFSETQ. This CDR3 has 15 amino acids. The V end was cut by 2 bases, the J end by 5 bases, with 11 bases between. CDR3 sequence: CASSFPTGHNSPLHF. The CDR3 nucleotides are TGCGCCAGCAGCTTTCCCACAGGGCATAATTCACCCCTCCACTTT.

The chain combines TRBV1 with TRBJ2-7; the listed D gene, TRBD2, was not tested against the DNA. TRBV1 is a documented pseudogene. This CDR3 spans 17 amino acids. The CDR3 DNA sequence: TGCACCAGCAGCCAAGTCACCCGGGTCCTCAGCTCCTACGAGCAGTACTTC. It codes for CTSSQVTRVLSSYEQYF.

This clone came up a few times. Other DNA sequences in this specimen translate into the identical CDR3. V usage is TRBV30 and J usage is TRBJ1-2; D is perhaps TRBD1 (5 bases). The CDR3 runs 15 residues. Germline V lookup: CDR1 GTSNPN, CDR2 SVGIG (reference sequence). V dropped 0 bases and J dropped 4 bases, with 15 bases sitting between them. In DNA form, the CDR3 reads TGTGCCTGGAGTGTATCCGCAGGGAACGCCTATGGCTACACCTTC. Translation gives CAWSVSAGNAYGYTF.

The chain recombines TRBV28 with TRBJ2-7; 10 bases line up with TRBD1. V shed 3 bases and J 0 bases; nucleotides not matched to a gene: 11. The CDR3 consists of 18 residues. Germline loops: CDR1 MDHEN, CDR2 SYDVKM. The DNA of the CDR3 is TGTGCCAGCAGTTTGAGGGGACAGGGGCTCCGTCCCTCCTACGAGCAGTACTTC. As protein: CASSLRGQGLRPSYEQYF.

This sequence joins TRBV4-3 and TRBJ2-7, with 8 bases lining up with TRBD2. The CDR3 runs 13 residues. CDR1 is LGHNA and CDR2 is YSLEER in the germline V gene. Germline trimming cut 6 bases from V and 7 bases from J; bases unmatched to any gene: 8. CDR3 DNA sequence: TGCGCCAGCAGTTTAGGGTTAGCGGGAGAGCAGTACTTC. Protein: CASSLGLAGEQYF.

The J gene is TRBJ2-5, the V gene TRBV5-1; tentatively, D is TRBD1 (5 bases). V was cut by 7 bases and J by 0 bases, with 7 bases left in between. Germline loops: CDR1 SGHRS, CDR2 YFSETQ. This CDR3 is 12 amino acids long. CDR3 sequence: CASSDNQETQYF. Written as DNA, the CDR3 is TGCGCCAGCTCGGACAACCAAGAGACCCAGTACTTC.

The V call is TRBV5-1, the J call TRBJ2-7, with a tentative D call TRBD2 (6 bases). V was cut by 0 bases and J by 2 bases, with 9 bases left in between. Germline values: CDR1 SGHRS, CDR2 YFSETQ. This CDR3 has 14 residues. The CDR3, as DNA: TGCGCCAGCAGCTTGGGGACTAAAACCTACGAGCAGTACTTC. Its protein product is CASSLGTKTYEQYF.

A remark on this clone: Given a much more abundant clone one base away, this may be a read error. Distinct nucleotide sequences in the sample also encode this CDR3. The chain has TRBV5-1 and TRBJ2-1, with a weak D call TRBD1 (6 bases). This CDR3 spans 13 amino acids. The V gene's germline CDR1 is SGHRS and CDR2 YFSETQ. V was shortened by 3 bases and J by 3 bases, with 7 bases between the two germline ends. In nucleotides, the CDR3 is TGCGCCAGCAGCTCACAGGGCTACAATGAGCAGTTCTTC. Its translation: CASSSQGYNEQFF.

The J gene is TRBJ2-7, the V gene TRBV7-6, with TRBD1 as a possible D gene (6 bases). Trimming left V 4 bases short and J 7 bases short, with 8 bases between. The CDR3 consists of 11 residues. Germline V lookup: CDR1 SGHVS, CDR2 FNYEAQ. The CDR3 sequence is CASSSGEEQYF. CDR3 bases: TGTGCCAGCAGCTCAGGGGAAGAGCAGTACTTC. Together with reference TRBV7-6 and TRBJ2-7, the CDR3 gives the full variable domain: GAGVSQSPRYKVTKRGQDVALRCDPISGHVSLYWYRQALGQGPEFLTYFNYEAQQDKSGLPNDRFSAERPEGSISTLTIQRTEQRDSAMYRCASSSGEEQYFGPGTRLTVT.